This TCR beta chain emerged from a study of early T cells in non-severe SARS-CoV-2 infection (TCRdb year 2021). For the study in its entirety: TCR sequencing used bulk RNA from unsorted whole blood, so alpha and beta chains could not be paired. Results the study describes overall, beyond this receptor: VDJdb matching was skewed toward anti-spike CD8 responses, so virus-specific expansions were likely underestimated and private and CD4 specificities were missed.

Library preparation was by 5' RACE. Sequenced using a NextSeq 500. In the TCR library protocol, unique molecular identifiers were attached to individual cDNA molecules to correct for PCR bias and sequencing error. Sequencing covered both TCR alpha and beta chains, and within each sample the abundances of alpha and beta sequences were tightly co-correlated. On the study's bioinformatics: V gene, J gene and CDR3 annotation of TCR sequences was performed with Decombinator V4. Expanded TCRs were defined as changing significantly between any two time points under a Poisson model with p below 0.0001. TCR abundances were normalised to the total number of TCRs sequenced per sample and expressed as counts per million. MAIT TCRs were defined by TRAV1-2 paired with TRAJ12, TRAJ20 or TRAJ33, and iNKT TCRs by TRAV10 paired with TRAJ18. A search of VDJdb, accessed on 1 November 2021, was run for TCRs annotated to CMV, EBV and SARS-CoV-2, with TCRs annotated for multiple antigens excluded. The public reads were reanalyzed by TCRdb: fastp trimming at Q25, MiXCR alignment, in-frame beta chains only. Every CDR3 protein is listed once, alongside the most common genes and DNA of its rows. The V and J calls and clone size are TCRdb's, not the authors'. Recorded for this sample are about 55,000 distinct CDR3 sequences; 14% to 15% of them occurred a single time. The ten largest clones take up 10% of the sample.

Set within a cohort of healthcare workers in London, UK, this nested case-control study involved weekly PCR testing of nasopharyngeal swabs along with blood sampling. Between 23 and 31 March 2020, the week of the UK lockdown, healthcare workers were enrolled and then followed up weekly for as long as 16 weeks. On this clonotype itself: Its specific antigen is unknown. Base qualities were left out, and no much larger clone turns up one base away.

The germline V gene (reference sequence) supplies CDR1 DFQATT and CDR2 SNEGSKA. The CDR3, cysteine through phenylalanine, is 13 amino acids long. Just CDR3 DNA is preserved here, 39 bases in frame from base 1. Relative to germline, V is missing 6 bases and J is missing 10 bases, with 10 bases of the junction outside any gene match. Sequenced material: whole blood, taken at baseline. Recombination linked TRBV20-1 to TRBJ2-4, and TRBD1 aligns with 9 junction nucleotides. This clonotype was sampled from an adult who was a healthcare worker with PCR-confirmed SARS-CoV-2 infection or an uninfected control (not recorded which). The DNA sequence is given as TGCAGTGCCCCGGGACAGGGAGGAGCGATTCAGTACTTC. Its translation reads: CSAPGQGGAIQYF.